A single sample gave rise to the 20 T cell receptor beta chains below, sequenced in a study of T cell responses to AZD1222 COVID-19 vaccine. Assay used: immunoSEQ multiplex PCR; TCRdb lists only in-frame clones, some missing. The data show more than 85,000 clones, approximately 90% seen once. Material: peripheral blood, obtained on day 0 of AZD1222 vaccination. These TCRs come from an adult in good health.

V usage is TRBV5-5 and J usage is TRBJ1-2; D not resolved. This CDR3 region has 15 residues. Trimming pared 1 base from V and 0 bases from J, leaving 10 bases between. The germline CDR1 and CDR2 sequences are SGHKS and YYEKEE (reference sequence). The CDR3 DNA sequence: TGTGCCAGCAGCTTGCAATTGGGAACTAACTATGGCTACACCTTC. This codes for CASSLQLGTNYGYTF.

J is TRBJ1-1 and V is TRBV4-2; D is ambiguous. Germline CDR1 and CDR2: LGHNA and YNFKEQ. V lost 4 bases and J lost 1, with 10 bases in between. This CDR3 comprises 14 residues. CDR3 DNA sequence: TGTGCCAGCAGCCTCCGGACGGGGAACACTGAAGCTTTCTTT. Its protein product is CASSLRTGNTEAFF.

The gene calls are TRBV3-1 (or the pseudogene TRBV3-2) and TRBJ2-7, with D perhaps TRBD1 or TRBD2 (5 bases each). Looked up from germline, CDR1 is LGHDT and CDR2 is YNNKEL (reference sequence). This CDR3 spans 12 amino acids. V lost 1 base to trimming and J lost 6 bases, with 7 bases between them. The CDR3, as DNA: TGTGCCAGCAGCCAAGGGGACCTCGAGCAGTACTTC. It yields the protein CASSQGDLEQYF.

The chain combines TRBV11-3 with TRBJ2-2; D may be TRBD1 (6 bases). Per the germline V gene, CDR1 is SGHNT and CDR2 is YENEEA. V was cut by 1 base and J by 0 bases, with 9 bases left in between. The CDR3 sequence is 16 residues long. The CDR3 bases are TGTGCCAGCAGCTTAGGGACAGTCGCGAACACCGGGGAGCTGTTTTTT. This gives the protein CASSLGTVANTGELFF.

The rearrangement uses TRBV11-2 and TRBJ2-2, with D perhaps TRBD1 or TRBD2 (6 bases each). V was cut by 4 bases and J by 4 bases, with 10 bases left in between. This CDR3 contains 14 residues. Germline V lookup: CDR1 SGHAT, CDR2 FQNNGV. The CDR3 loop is CASSSRGATGELFF. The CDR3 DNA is TGTGCCAGCAGCTCGAGGGGGGCCACCGGGGAGCTGTTTTTT.

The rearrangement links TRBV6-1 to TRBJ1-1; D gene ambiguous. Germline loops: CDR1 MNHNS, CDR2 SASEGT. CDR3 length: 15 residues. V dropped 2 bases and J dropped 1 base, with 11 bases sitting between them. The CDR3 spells CASSESREWNTEAFF. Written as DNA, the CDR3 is TGTGCCAGCAGTGAATCACGGGAGTGGAACACTGAAGCTTTCTTT.

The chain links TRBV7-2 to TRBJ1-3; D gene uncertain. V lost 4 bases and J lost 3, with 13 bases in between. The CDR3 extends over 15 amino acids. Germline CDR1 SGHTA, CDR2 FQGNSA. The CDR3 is CASSSLALGGNTIYF. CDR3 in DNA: TGTGCCAGCAGCTCCTTGGCGCTGGGTGGAAACACCATATATTTT.

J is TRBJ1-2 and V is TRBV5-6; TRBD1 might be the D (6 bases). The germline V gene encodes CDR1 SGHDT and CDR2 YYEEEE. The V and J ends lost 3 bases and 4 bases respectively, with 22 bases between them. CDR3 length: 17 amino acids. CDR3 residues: CASSSAKQGLTAYGYTF. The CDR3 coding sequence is TGTGCCAGCAGCTCTGCAAAACAGGGCCTTACGGCCTATGGCTACACCTTC.

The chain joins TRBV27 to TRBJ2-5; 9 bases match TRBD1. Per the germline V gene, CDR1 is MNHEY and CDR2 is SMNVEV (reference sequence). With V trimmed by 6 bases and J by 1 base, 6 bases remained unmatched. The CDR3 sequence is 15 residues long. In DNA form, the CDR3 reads TGTGCCAGCAGACGGGACAGGGCTACCCAAGAGACCCAGTACTTC. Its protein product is CASRRDRATQETQYF.

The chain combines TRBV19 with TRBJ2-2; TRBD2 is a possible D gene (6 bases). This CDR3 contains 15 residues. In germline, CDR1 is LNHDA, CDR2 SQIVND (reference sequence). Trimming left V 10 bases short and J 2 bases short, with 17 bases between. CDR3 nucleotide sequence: TGTGCCACCCGGCCGCTCGGGAGTAACACCGGGGAGCTGTTTTTT. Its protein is CATRPLGSNTGELFF. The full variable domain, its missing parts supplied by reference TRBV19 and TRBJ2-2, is DGGITQSPKYLFRKEGQNVTLSCEQNLNHDAMYWYRQDPGQGLRLIYYSQIVNDFQKGDIAEGYSVSREKKESFPLTVTSAQKNPTAFYLCATRPLGSNTGELFFGEGSRLTVL.

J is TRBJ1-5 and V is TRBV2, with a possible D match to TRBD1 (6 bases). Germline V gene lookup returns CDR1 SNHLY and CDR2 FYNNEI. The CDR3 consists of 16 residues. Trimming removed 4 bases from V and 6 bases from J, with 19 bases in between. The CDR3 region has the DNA TGTGCCAGCAGTGTCCGAAGGGGTACAGGGACTCAGCCCCAGCATTTT. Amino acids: CASSVRRGTGTQPQHF.

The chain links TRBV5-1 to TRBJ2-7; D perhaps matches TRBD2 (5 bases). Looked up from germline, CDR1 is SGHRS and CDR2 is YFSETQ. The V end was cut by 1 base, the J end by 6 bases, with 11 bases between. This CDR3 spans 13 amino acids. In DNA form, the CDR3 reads TGCGCCAGCAGCTTGCTAGCAGGCACCGAGCAGTACTTC. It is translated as CASSLLAGTEQYF.

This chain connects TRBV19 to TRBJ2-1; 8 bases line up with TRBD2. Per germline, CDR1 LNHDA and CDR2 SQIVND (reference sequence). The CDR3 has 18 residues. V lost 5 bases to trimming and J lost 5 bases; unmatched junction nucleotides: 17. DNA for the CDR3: TGTGCCAGTAGTCCCCGCGGGGGGCGCTTCCGTGGAGACAATGAGCAGTTCTTC. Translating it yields CASSPRGGRFRGDNEQFF.

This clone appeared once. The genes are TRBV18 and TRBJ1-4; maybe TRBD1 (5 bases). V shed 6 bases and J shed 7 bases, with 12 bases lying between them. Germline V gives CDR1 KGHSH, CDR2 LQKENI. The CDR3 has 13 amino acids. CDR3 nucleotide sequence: TGTGCCAGCTCTTCAGGGTTGCGTGAAAAACTGTTTTTT. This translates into CASSSGLREKLFF.

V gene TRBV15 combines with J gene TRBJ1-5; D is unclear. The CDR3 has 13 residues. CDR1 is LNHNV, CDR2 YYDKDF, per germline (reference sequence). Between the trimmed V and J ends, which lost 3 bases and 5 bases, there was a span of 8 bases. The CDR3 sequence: CATSRHDDQPQHF. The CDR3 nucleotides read TGTGCCACCAGCAGGCATGATGATCAGCCCCAGCATTTT.

The CDR3, as DNA: TGTGCCAGCAGCAATCTAGCTGGGGAGACCCAGTACTTC. Its translation is CASSNLAGETQYF. The V and J genes are TRBV11-3 and TRBJ2-5, with TRBD2 as a possible D gene (5 bases). CDR1 and CDR2 (germline): SGHNT, YENEEA. CDR3 length: 13 amino acids. Trimming removed 5 bases from V and 5 bases from J, with 12 bases in between.

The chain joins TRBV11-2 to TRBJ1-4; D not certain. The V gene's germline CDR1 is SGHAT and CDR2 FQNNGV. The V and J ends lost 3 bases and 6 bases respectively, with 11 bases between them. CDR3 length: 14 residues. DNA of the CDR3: TGTGCCAGCAGCTTCGGGATAGCGGATGAAAAACTGTTTTTT. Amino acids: CASSFGIADEKLFF.

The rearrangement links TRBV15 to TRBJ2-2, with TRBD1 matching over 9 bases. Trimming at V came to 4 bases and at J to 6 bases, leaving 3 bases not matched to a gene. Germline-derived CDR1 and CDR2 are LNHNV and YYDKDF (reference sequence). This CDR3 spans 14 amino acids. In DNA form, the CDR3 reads TGTGCCACCAGCATGGGACAGGGCGCCGGGGAGCTGTTTTTT. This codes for CATSMGQGAGELFF.

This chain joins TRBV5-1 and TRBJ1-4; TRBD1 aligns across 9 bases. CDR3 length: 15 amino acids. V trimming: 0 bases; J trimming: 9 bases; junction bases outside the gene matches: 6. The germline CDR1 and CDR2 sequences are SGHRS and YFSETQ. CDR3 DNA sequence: TGCGCCAGCAGCTTGGGGGACAGGGATGTTAAAAAACTGTTTTTT. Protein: CASSLGDRDVKKLFF.

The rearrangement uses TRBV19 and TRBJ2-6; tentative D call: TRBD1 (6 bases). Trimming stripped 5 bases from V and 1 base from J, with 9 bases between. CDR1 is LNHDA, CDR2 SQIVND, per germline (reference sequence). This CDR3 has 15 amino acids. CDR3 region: CASSLDRSGANVLTF. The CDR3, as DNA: TGTGCCAGTAGTCTCGACAGGTCTGGGGCCAACGTCCTGACTTTC.